Listed below are T cell receptor beta chains from one sample, sequenced in a study of shared clonotypes between healthy human individuals. The data were produced by immunoSEQ multiplex PCR, yet TCRdb's version contains in-frame clones alone and is incomplete. Seen here are 600,000 to 700,000 clones, about three quarters observed once, and the top ten hold about 1.8%. The sample taken for sequencing was memory CD4+ T cells sorted from blood. These receptors were taken from a woman in her 30s in good health. The CDR3 runs from the conserved cysteine through the conserved F or W. The D gene is left open where the match is weak. Some rows mark clone size as missing; the rest say once, few, many or name a class of expanded clone.

j_gene: TRBJ1-1; v_gene: TRBV9; abundance: .; d_gene: .; CDR3nt: TGTGCCAGCAGCGTAGGTCGACAGCTGAACACTGAAGCTTTCTTT; CDR3aa: CASSVGRQLNTEAFF
j_gene: TRBJ2-7; v_gene: TRBV4-2; abundance: .; d_gene: .; CDR3nt: TGTGCCAGCAGCCAAGTGGGTAGTCGTGGCGAGCAGTACTTC; CDR3aa: CASSQVGSRGEQYF
j_gene: TRBJ1-1; v_gene: TRBV2; abundance: .; d_gene: .; CDR3nt: TGTGCCAGCACCCCAGGGTTAGGCCGGCTGGACACTGAAGCTTTCTTT; CDR3aa: CASTPGLGRLDTEAFF
j_gene: TRBJ1-3; v_gene: TRBV7-2; abundance: .; d_gene: .; CDR3nt: TGTGCCAGCAGCTTAGGTGGCGGGGGGCCTGGAAACACCATATATTTT; CDR3aa: CASSLGGGGPGNTIYF
j_gene: TRBJ2-1; v_gene: TRBV5-4; abundance: .; d_gene: TRBD2; CDR3nt: TGTGCCAGCAGCTTGCCCCCTAGCGGGAGGGGTGAGCAGTTCTTC; CDR3aa: CASSLPPSGRGEQFF
j_gene: TRBJ2-7; v_gene: TRBV5-1; abundance: .; d_gene: .; CDR3nt: TGCGCCAGCAGCTTGGATCCTGTTGCCTACGAGCAGTACTTC; CDR3aa: CASSLDPVAYEQYF
j_gene: TRBJ2-4; v_gene: TRBV30; abundance: .; d_gene: TRBD2; CDR3nt: TGTGCCTGGAGTGTAGCACTAGCGCCCTTAGCCAAAAACATTCAGTACTTC; CDR3aa: CAWSVALAPLAKNIQYF
j_gene: TRBJ2-1; v_gene: TRBV4-2; abundance: .; d_gene: .; CDR3nt: TGTGCCAGCAGCCAAGTCGCTCGGGATAATGAGCAGTTCTTC; CDR3aa: CASSQVARDNEQFF
j_gene: TRBJ1-5; v_gene: TRBV4-1; abundance: .; d_gene: .; CDR3nt: TGCGCCAGCAGCCAAGATCCAGGAAATCAGCCCCAGCATTTT; CDR3aa: CASSQDPGNQPQHF
j_gene: TRBJ1-2; v_gene: TRBV28; abundance: .; d_gene: .; CDR3nt: TGTGCCAGCATCACGCCCCGTCAAGGGGTTAGCCATGGCTACACCTTC; CDR3aa: CASITPRQGVSHGYTF
j_gene: TRBJ1-1; v_gene: TRBV30; abundance: .; d_gene: TRBD1; CDR3nt: TGTGCCTGGAGCGCCACAGGGGGCACTGAAGCTTTCTTT; CDR3aa: CAWSATGGTEAFF
j_gene: TRBJ1-2; v_gene: TRBV7-2; abundance: once; d_gene: .; CDR3nt: TGTGCCAGCAGCCCCCGGATTGCTGGCTACACCTTC; CDR3aa: CASSPRIAGYTF
j_gene: TRBJ1-2; v_gene: TRBV15; abundance: .; d_gene: .; CDR3nt: TGTGCCACCAGCACCCCGGACAAGCTCTATGGCTACACCTTC; CDR3aa: CATSTPDKLYGYTF
j_gene: TRBJ2-1; v_gene: TRBV4-1; abundance: .; d_gene: .; CDR3nt: TGCGCCAGCAGCCAAGCTTCCAGGTGGAGCTACAATGAGCAGTTCTTC; CDR3aa: CASSQASRWSYNEQFF
j_gene: TRBJ2-1; v_gene: TRBV5-4; abundance: .; d_gene: TRBD2; CDR3nt: TGTGCCAGCAGCCGGACTAGCGGTAGCTCCTACAATGAGCAGTTCTTC; CDR3aa: CASSRTSGSSYNEQFF
j_gene: TRBJ2-3; v_gene: TRBV2; abundance: .; d_gene: .; CDR3nt: TGTGCCAGCAGTAGTCAGGGTGCGACAGATACGCAGTATTTT; CDR3aa: CASSSQGATDTQYF
j_gene: TRBJ1-5; v_gene: TRBV4-1; abundance: once; d_gene: .; CDR3nt: TGCGCCAGCAGCCAAGTCGGTGGTCAGCCCCAGCATTTT; CDR3aa: CASSQVGGQPQHF
j_gene: TRBJ1-1; v_gene: TRBV7-8; abundance: few; d_gene: .; CDR3nt: TGTGCCAGCAGCCCAAGGTCCCAGCTCATGAACACTGAAGCTTTCTTT; CDR3aa: CASSPRSQLMNTEAFF
j_gene: TRBJ2-7; v_gene: TRBV11-3; abundance: .; d_gene: .; CDR3nt: TGTGCCAGCACGAACTGGGGGAATGAGCAGTACTTC; CDR3aa: CASTNWGNEQYF
j_gene: TRBJ1-3; v_gene: TRBV19; abundance: .; d_gene: TRBD1; CDR3nt: TGTGCCAGTAGCACCACCGGGACAGTCTCTGGAAACACCATATATTTT; CDR3aa: CASSTTGTVSGNTIYF
j_gene: TRBJ2-7; v_gene: TRBV27; abundance: .; d_gene: TRBD2; CDR3nt: TGTGCCAGCGGGACTAGCGGGGCGTCCTACGAGCAGTACTTC; CDR3aa: CASGTSGASYEQYF
j_gene: TRBJ2-1; v_gene: TRBV29-1; abundance: .; d_gene: TRBD2; CDR3nt: TGCAGCGGCGCTCCTGTAGCGGGGCCCTACAATGAGCAGTTCTTC; CDR3aa: CSGAPVAGPYNEQFF
j_gene: TRBJ2-7; v_gene: TRBV7-6; abundance: .; d_gene: TRBD2; CDR3nt: TGTGCCAGCAGCCCTGGGACTAGCGGGAGGGTCTACGAGCAGTACTTC; CDR3aa: CASSPGTSGRVYEQYF
j_gene: TRBJ2-7; v_gene: TRBV28; abundance: .; d_gene: .; CDR3nt: TGTGCCATCTCCGGCGGGACCTTCTACGAGCAGTACTTC; CDR3aa: CAISGGTFYEQYF
j_gene: TRBJ1-2; v_gene: TRBV28; abundance: .; d_gene: .; CDR3nt: TGTGCCAGCAGCTCCTACAGGCAACCCTATGGCTACACCTTC; CDR3aa: CASSSYRQPYGYTF
j_gene: TRBJ1-3; v_gene: TRBV19; abundance: few; d_gene: .; CDR3nt: TGTGCCAGTAGTAGGGGGACCGCTTCTGGAAACACCATATATTTT; CDR3aa: CASSRGTASGNTIYF
j_gene: TRBJ2-3; v_gene: TRBV7-7; abundance: .; d_gene: TRBD2; CDR3nt: TGTGCCAGCAGCCCGACTAGCGGGGCTAGCACAGATACGCAGTATTTT; CDR3aa: CASSPTSGASTDTQYF
j_gene: TRBJ1-1; v_gene: TRBV28; abundance: .; d_gene: .; CDR3nt: TGTGCCAGCAGTGAACTCAACTTACGACAGGCCGCAGACGAAGCTTTCTTT; CDR3aa: CASSELNLRQAADEAFF